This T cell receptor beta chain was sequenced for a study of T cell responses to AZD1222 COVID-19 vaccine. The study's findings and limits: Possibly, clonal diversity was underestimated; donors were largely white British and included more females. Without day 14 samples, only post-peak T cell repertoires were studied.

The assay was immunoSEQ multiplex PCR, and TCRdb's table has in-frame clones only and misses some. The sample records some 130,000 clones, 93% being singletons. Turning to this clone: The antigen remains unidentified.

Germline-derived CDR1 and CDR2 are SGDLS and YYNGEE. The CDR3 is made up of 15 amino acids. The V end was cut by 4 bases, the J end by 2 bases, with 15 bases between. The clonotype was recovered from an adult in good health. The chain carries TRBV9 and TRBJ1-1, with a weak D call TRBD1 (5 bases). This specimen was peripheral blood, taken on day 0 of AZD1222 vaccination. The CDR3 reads CASSPRETVNTEAFF. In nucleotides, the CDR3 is TGTGCCAGCAGCCCACGGGAGACAGTTAACACTGAAGCTTTCTTT.